This T cell receptor beta chain was captured in a study of cytomegalovirus exposure and HLA in healthy donors. The PCR made use of 60 Vbeta and 13 Jbeta primers. The data were produced by immunoSEQ multiplex PCR, yet TCRdb's version contains in-frame clones alone and is incomplete. The data show approximately 110,000 clones, 79% seen once. General observations from the study: In a later analysis, TCR beta V- and J-gene trimming was associated with a missense DCLRE1C variant.

V lost 0 bases and J 1 base, leaving 6 bases between the germline ends. The CDR3 has 14 residues. Looked up from germline, CDR1 is MNHEY and CDR2 is SMNVEV (reference sequence). As regards this clone: Its target is unknown.

The specimen was PBMCs. This clonotype originated in a woman aged 35 to 49 in good health and CMV-seronegative. The V gene is TRBV27, the J gene TRBJ1-1; D remains ambiguous. As DNA, the CDR3 is TGTGCCAGCAGTTTATCGAGGGCGAACACTGAAGCTTTCTTT. This encodes CASSLSRANTEAFF.